Given below is one T cell receptor beta chain in context. Its antigen remains unidentified. The protocol was immunoSEQ multiplex PCR, while the TCRdb copy is restricted to in-frame clones and leaves out a portion. The sample carries 110,000 or so clones, 80% to 95% recorded once. The data are from a study of T cell responses to AZD1222 COVID-19 vaccine. Study-level results: It was only after the peak T cell response that any repertoires were sampled.

CDR1 and CDR2 from the germline V gene are SNHLY and FYNNEI. The CDR3 has 14 amino acids. V lost 1 base, J lost 8 bases, and 11 bases lay in between. The source is an adult who received the MenACWY meningococcal vaccine as a control. The rearrangement joins TRBV2 to TRBJ1-4; weak D call: TRBD1 (5 bases). The sequenced sample was peripheral blood, obtained 28 days after the second dose of the MenACWY control vaccine. This CDR3 is CASSEDQGGEKLFF. CDR3 DNA: TGTGCCAGCAGTGAAGACCAGGGTGGAGAAAAACTGTTTTTT.